This T cell receptor beta chain stems from a study of blood T cells in healthy people across ages. The overall study: In model experiments, template switching was able to capture about one barcoded beta molecule for every two T cells that were present.

This clonotype was seen a handful of times. CDR1 and CDR2 from the germline V gene are SGHKS and YYEKEE (reference sequence). CDR3 length: 14 residues. V lost 0 bases, J lost 3 bases, and 10 bases lay in between. The use of a sample-barcoded 5' primer and a J-beta primer mix characterized a second PCR of roughly 6 to 11 cycles. Every cDNA molecule carried a tag from a template-switch adaptor bearing 12 random nucleotides. TCRdb analysed the 5' RACE reads with MiXCR anew, one entry per CDR3 protein. The repertoire holds around 1,000,000 distinct CDR3 sequences, with around two fifths as singletons. The sequencing sample was made of blood. This receptor was identified in a man between 18 and 35 years old in good health. The chain couples TRBV5-5 to TRBJ2-7; the D gene is possibly TRBD1 (5 bases). CDR3 bases: TGTGCCAGCAGCTTGGTACAGGACCTCTACGAGCAGTACTTC. Protein product: CASSLVQDLYEQYF.